This TCR beta chain was sequenced during a study of post-analysis software for immune sequencing data (dated by TCRdb to between 2014 and 2017). Study-level background: Recorded disease courses included relapsing-remitting, secondary progressive and progressive-relapsing multiple sclerosis, with some patients lacking subtype annotation. A subset of samples was prepared in parallel using single-end sample barcoding, then pooled and co-amplified after Illumina adapter ligation. The patient repertoires were set against about 12 previously published healthy control repertoires from donors whose ages ranged from 6 to 25 years. The paper's findings and limits, for the study overall: The multiple sclerosis patient group was slightly younger than the control group. Direct clustering with F measure showed strong co-clustering of samples prepared in the same batch, prompting a batch-effect correction. Roughly 5 TRBV segments, including TRBV5-6, TRBV5-1 and TRBV20-1, were significantly more frequent in patients than controls. Significantly lower normalized Chao1 diversity was found in multiple sclerosis patients than in controls, suggesting substantial peripheral T-cell clonal expansion.

Library preparation employed PCR. The listed sequencing device is Illumina HiSeq 2500. To reduce PCR and sequencing biases, unique molecular identifiers were incorporated into the TCR beta cDNA libraries. Every 1 to 10 million input T cells yielded approximately 500,000 cDNA molecules, meaning each molecule approximated one T cell. The patient libraries were prepared and sequenced with the same protocol used for the earlier healthy control dataset. Within a given batch, samples were prepared together, multiplexed and sequenced on the same HiSeq lane. Concerning the study's data processing: Raw barcoded reads were processed with MIGEC, discarding single-read molecular identifier groups before consensus assembly and CDR3 extraction. VDJtools was used for post-analysis of the clonotype tables, with diversity normalized by down-sampling every dataset to the smallest sample size. Repertoire overlap clustering matched CDR3 amino acid but not nucleotide sequences to correct batch-related cross-sample contamination. TCRdb passed the public sequencing reads through fastp at Q25 and MiXCR, retaining productive beta sequences. Every entry covers one CDR3 protein and lists the most common genes and DNA from its rows. TCRdb assigned the V and J calls; the authors' analysis was not used. The sample table records a few hundred thousand distinct CDR3 sequences; roughly 34% of these occur just once. The top ten hold less than 6% of the sample.

TCR beta repertoires were profiled from peripheral blood of roughly 13 young patients with multiple sclerosis to demonstrate the VDJtools post-analysis software. Multiple sclerosis patients were children and adolescents aged about 6 to 16 years. About this clonotype itself: It lacks a known antigen. Per-base quality was not reported, and no clone a single base away is much larger than it.

Via the germline V gene (reference sequence), CDR1 is DFQATT and CDR2 SNEGSKA. The CDR3 runs 18 amino acids, cysteine and phenylalanine included. CDR3 DNA only is kept here, 54 bases in frame from base 1. V drops 5 bases and J drops 3 bases, leaving 23 bases in between. The sequence was collected from a girl under 18 with multiple sclerosis. The rearrangement joined TRBV20-1 to TRBJ1-6; TRBD1 might be the D gene, on 5 matching bases. Source material: blood. The DNA sequence reads TGCAGTGCTCCCGACGGGACGGCCGGCATGGGCTATAATTCACCCCTCCACTTT. Its protein product is CSAPDGTAGMGYNSPLHF.